Shown below are 9 T cell receptor beta chains from a single sample sequenced in a study of T-cell memory formation after mild COVID-19. TCRdb analysed the 5' RACE reads with MiXCR anew, one entry per CDR3 protein. Among 250,000 to 350,000 distinct CDR3 sequences listed, around 15% were seen once. Sequences were obtained from PBMCs or a T cell subset sorted from them (not recorded which). The receptors were sampled from a man aged 18 to 29 who had mild COVID-19 (a few samples of this study predate the infection). Cell type and time point are not known.

This chain connects TRBV6-1 to TRBJ1-1; D is unclear. Germline V lookup: CDR1 MNHNS, CDR2 SASEGT. V lost 11 bases, J lost 2 bases, and 9 bases lay in between. The CDR3 totals 11 residues. The CDR3: CAARRNTEAFF. For the CDR3, the DNA is TGTGCCGCCCGAAGAAACACTGAAGCTTTCTTT.

This CDR3 is CASSQQGARSTNEKLFF. The CDR3 DNA follows: TGTGCCAGCAGCCAACAGGGGGCCAGGTCAACTAATGAAAAACTGTTTTTT. This chain joins TRBV6-6 and TRBJ1-4; TRBD1 matches at 9 bases. The CDR3 contains 17 residues. CDR1 is MNHNY and CDR2 is SVGAGI in the germline V gene (reference sequence). Germline trimming cut 6 bases from V and 0 bases from J; bases unmatched to any gene: 8.

The rearrangement uses TRBV15 and TRBJ1-2; TRBD1 matches 7 bases. CDR1 and CDR2 from the germline V gene are LNHNV and YYDKDF (reference sequence). J was trimmed by 5 bases and V by 5 bases; bases with no gene match: 2. This CDR3 has 12 residues. The CDR3 sequence is CATSQQGYGYTF. CDR3 in DNA: TGTGCCACCAGCCAACAGGGGTATGGCTACACCTTC.

This clonotype was counted only a few times. The rearrangement joins TRBV6-4 to TRBJ2-3, with TRBD2 as a possible D gene (5 bases). Between the trimmed V and J ends, which lost 3 bases and 3 bases, there was a span of 13 bases. The CDR3 sequence is 15 residues long. Per the germline V gene, CDR1 is MRHNA and CDR2 is SNTAGT. CDR3 sequence reads: CASSEDGVQTDTQYF. In DNA form, the CDR3 reads TGTGCCAGCAGTGAGGACGGGGTGCAAACAGATACGCAGTATTTT.

The V and J genes are TRBV2 and TRBJ2-7; TRBD2 aligns across 8 bases. CDR1 SNHLY and CDR2 FYNNEI come from the germline V gene. The junction had 10 bases not matched to a gene; V was cut back by 4 bases and J by 2 bases. CDR3 length: 16 residues. The DNA of the CDR3 is TGTGCCAGCAGTGGATCCAAAACTAGCGGTGCCTACGAGCAGTACTTC. Amino acid sequence: CASSGSKTSGAYEQYF.

The chain uses TRBV6-5 and TRBJ2-7, with TRBD2 matching 10 bases. Germline values: CDR1 MNHEY, CDR2 SVGAGI. The junction had 6 bases not matched to a gene; V was cut back by 0 bases and J by 7 bases. The CDR3 extends over 15 amino acids. In DNA form, the CDR3 reads TGTGCCAGCAGTTACTCCTCTGGTAGCGGGAGGGAGCAGTACTTC. Translation gives CASSYSSGSGREQYF.

This clonotype was counted a few times. The genes are TRBV24-1 and TRBJ2-5, with 12 positions matching TRBD2. Germline assignment: CDR1 KGHDR and CDR2 SFDVKD. CDR3 length: 15 amino acids. With 10 bases clipped from V and 5 bases from J, the junction kept 10 bases outside the gene matches. The CDR3 region is CATATSGGLWETQYF. The DNA for the CDR3 is TGTGCCACTGCGACTAGCGGGGGTCTTTGGGAGACCCAGTACTTC.

This clonotype was detected a few times. The rearrangement joins TRBV3-1 to TRBJ2-7; 11 bases match TRBD1. Germline V lookup: CDR1 LGHDT, CDR2 YNNKEL (reference sequence). The trim removed 6 bases at V and 4 bases at J, leaving 5 bases unmatched. The CDR3 totals 14 residues. The CDR3 region is CASRGTGGTYEQYF. The CDR3 DNA sequence: TGTGCCAGCAGGGGGACAGGGGGGACGTACGAGCAGTACTTC.

This clonotype was found a few times. The chain couples TRBV7-9 to TRBJ2-7; D ambiguous. Germline V gene data show CDR1 as SEHNR and CDR2 as FQNEAQ (reference sequence). This CDR3 spans 13 amino acids. Trimming removed 3 bases from V and 0 bases from J, with 6 bases in between. The CDR3 DNA sequence: TGTGCCAGCAGCTTTCTAGACTCCTACGAGCAGTACTTC. The encoded protein is CASSFLDSYEQYF.